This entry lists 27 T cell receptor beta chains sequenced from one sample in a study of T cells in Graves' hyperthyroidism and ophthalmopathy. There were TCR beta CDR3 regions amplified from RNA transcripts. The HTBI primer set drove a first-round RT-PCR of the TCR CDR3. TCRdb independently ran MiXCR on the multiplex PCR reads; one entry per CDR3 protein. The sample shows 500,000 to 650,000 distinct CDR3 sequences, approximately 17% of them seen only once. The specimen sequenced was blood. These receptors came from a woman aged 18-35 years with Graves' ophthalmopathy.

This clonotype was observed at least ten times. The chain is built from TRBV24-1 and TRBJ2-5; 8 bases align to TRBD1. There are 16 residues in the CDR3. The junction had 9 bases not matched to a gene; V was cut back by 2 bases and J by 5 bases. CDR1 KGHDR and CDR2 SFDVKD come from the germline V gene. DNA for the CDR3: TGTGCCACCAGTGATTCAAGGACAGGGTCGGGGGAGACCCAGTACTTC. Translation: CATSDSRTGSGETQYF.

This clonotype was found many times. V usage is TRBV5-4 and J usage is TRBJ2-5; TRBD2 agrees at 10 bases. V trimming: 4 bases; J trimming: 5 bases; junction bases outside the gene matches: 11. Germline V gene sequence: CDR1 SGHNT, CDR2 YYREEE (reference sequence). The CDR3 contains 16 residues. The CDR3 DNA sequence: TGTGCCAGCAGCGCGGGGGTAGCGGGAGGATCTGAGACCCAGTACTTC. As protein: CASSAGVAGGSETQYF.

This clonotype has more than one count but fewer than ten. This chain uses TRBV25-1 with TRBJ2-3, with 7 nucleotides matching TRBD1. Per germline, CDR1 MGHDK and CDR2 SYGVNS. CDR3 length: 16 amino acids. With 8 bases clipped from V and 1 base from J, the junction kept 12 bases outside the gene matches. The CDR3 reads CASQTAGQGGTDTQYF. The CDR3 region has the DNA TGTGCCAGCCAAACCGCCGGGCAGGGGGGCACAGATACGCAGTATTTT.

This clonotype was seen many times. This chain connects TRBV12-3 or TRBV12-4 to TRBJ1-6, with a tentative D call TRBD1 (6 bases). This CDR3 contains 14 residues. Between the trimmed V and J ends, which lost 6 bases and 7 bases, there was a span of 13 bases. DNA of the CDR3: TGTGCCAGCAGCCACGACAGGAAAAATTCACCCCTCCACTTT. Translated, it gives CASSHDRKNSPLHF.

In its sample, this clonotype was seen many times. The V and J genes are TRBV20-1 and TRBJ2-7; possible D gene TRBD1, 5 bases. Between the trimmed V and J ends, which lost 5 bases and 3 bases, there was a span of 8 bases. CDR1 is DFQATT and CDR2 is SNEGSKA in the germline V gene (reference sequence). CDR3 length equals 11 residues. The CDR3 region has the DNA TGCAGTGCTCGCCAGGGCTACGAGCAGTACTTC. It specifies CSARQGYEQYF.

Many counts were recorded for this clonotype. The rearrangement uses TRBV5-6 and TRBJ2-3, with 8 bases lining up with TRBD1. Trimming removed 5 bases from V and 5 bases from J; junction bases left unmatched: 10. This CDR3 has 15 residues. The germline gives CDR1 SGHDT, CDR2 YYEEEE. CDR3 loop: CASRFTGGMGDTQYF. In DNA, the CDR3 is TGTGCCAGCAGATTTACAGGGGGGATGGGAGATACGCAGTATTTT.

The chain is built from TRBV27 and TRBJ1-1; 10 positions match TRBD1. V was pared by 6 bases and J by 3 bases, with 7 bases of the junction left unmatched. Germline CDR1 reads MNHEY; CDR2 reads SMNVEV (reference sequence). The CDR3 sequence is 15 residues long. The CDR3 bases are TGTGCCAGCAGGGGGATGGGGACAGGGGACACTGAAGCTTTCTTT. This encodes CASRGMGTGDTEAFF.

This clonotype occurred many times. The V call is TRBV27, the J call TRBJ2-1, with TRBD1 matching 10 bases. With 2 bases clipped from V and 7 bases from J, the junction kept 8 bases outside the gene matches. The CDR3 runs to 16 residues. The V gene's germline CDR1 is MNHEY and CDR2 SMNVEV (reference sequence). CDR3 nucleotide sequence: TGTGCCAGCAGTTTAGACCCGGGACAGGGGATAAATGAGCAGTTCTTC. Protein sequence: CASSLDPGQGINEQFF.

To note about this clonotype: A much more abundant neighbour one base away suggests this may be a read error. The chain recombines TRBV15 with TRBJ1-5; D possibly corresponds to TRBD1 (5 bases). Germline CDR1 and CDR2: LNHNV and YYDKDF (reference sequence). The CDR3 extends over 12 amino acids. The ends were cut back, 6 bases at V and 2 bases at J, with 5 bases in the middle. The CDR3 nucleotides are TGTGCCACCAGGGGGGGCAATCAGCCCCAGCATTTT. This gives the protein CATRGGNQPQHF.

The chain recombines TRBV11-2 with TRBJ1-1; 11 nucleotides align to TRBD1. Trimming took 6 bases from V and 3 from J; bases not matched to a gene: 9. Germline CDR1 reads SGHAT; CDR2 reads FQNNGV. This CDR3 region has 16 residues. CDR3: CASSRTGGALDTEAFF. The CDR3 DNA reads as TGTGCCAGCAGTAGGACAGGGGGCGCATTGGACACTGAAGCTTTCTTT.

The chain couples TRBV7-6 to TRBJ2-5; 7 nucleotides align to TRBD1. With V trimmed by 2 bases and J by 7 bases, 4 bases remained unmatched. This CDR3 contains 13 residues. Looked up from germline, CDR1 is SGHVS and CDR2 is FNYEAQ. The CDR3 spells CASSLRQGGTQYF. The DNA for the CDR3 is TGTGCCAGCAGCTTACGACAGGGCGGGACCCAGTACTTC.

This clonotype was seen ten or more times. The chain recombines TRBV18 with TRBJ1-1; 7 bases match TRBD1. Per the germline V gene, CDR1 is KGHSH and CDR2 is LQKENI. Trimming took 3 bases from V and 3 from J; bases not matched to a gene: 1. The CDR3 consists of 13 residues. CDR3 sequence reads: CASSPRGDTEAFF. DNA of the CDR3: TGTGCCAGCTCACCCAGGGGGGACACTGAAGCTTTCTTT.

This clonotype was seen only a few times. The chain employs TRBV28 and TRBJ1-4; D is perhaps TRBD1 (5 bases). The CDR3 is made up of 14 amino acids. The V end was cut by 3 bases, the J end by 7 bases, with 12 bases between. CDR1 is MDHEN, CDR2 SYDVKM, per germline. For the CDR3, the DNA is TGTGCCAGCAGTTTGCGGGGGTACAGTGAAAAACTGTTTTTT. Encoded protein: CASSLRGYSEKLFF.

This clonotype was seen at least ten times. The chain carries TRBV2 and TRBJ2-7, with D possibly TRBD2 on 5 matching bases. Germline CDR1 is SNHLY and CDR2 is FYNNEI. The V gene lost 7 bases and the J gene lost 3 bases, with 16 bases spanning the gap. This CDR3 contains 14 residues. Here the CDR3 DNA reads TGTGCCAGCAATCTTGGGAACGGAGGCTACGAGCAGTACTTC. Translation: CASNLGNGGYEQYF.

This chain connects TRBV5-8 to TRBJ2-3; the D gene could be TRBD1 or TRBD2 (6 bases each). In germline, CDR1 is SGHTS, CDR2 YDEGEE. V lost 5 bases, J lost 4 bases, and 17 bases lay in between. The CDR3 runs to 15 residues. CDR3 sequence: CASRSAGGFADTQYF. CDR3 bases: TGTGCCAGCAGGTCCGCCGGGGGCTTCGCAGATACGCAGTATTTT.

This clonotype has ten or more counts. CDR3 loop: CASRRTGGLVNQPQHF. The CDR3 nucleotides are TGTGCCAGCAGGCGCACCGGGGGGCTTGTCAATCAGCCCCAGCATTTT. The gene calls are TRBV28 and TRBJ1-5; maybe TRBD1 (6 bases). CDR3 length: 16 residues. The V end lost 6 bases, the J end lost 3 bases, and 18 bases lay between the germline ends. The germline gives CDR1 MDHEN, CDR2 SYDVKM.

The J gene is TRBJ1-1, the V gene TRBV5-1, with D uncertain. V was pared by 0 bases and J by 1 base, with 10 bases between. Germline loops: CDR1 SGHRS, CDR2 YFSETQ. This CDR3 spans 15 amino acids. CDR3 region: CASSLGGYTNTEAFF. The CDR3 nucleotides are TGCGCCAGCAGCTTGGGGGGTTATACGAACACTGAAGCTTTCTTT.

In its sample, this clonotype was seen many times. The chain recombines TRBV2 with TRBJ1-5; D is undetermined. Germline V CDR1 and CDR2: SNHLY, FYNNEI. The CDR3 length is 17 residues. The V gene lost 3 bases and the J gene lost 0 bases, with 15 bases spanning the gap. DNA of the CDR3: TGTGCCAGCAGTGATCCTCAGAGGGTGACTAGCAATCAGCCCCAGCATTTT. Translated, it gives CASSDPQRVTSNQPQHF.

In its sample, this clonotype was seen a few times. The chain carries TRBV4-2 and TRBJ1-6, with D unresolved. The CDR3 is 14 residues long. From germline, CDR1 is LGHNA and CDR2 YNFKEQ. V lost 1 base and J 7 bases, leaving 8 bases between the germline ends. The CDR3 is CASSQGGENSPLHF. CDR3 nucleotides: TGTGCCAGCAGCCAAGGGGGAGAGAATTCACCCCTCCACTTT.

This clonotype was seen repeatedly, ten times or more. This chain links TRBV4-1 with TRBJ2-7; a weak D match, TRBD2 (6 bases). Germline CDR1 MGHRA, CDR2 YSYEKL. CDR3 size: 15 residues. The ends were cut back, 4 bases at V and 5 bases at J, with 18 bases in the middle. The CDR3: CASSPPFFRGNEQYF. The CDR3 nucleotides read TGCGCCAGCAGCCCCCCCTTTTTCCGCGGGAACGAGCAGTACTTC.

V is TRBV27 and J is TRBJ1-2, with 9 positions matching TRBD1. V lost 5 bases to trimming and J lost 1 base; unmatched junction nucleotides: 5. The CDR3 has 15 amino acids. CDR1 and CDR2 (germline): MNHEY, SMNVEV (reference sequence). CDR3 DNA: TGTGCCAGCAGTGTCCACAGGGGGCATAACTATGGCTACACCTTC. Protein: CASSVHRGHNYGYTF.

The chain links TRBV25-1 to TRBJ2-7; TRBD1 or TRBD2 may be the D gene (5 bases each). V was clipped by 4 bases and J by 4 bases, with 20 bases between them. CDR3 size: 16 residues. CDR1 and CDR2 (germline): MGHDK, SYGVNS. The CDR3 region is CASSVNIAGTGYEQYF. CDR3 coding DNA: TGTGCCAGCAGTGTGAATATCGCAGGGACGGGATACGAGCAGTACTTC.

The DNA for the CDR3 is TGTGCCAGCAGCTTATGGGACAGGGGAGAAAAACTGTTTTTT. This gives the protein CASSLWDRGEKLFF. The V call is TRBV7-2, the J call TRBJ1-4; 10 bases map to TRBD1. The CDR3 extends over 14 amino acids. The germline V gene has CDR1 SGHTA and CDR2 FQGNSA. V gave up 2 bases and J gave up 8 bases; unmatched junction bases: 2.

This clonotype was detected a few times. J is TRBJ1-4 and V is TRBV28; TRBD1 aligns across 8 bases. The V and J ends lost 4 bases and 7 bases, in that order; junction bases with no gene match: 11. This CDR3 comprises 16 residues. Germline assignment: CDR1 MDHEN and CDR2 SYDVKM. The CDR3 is CASSSPRTGFGEKLFF. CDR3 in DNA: TGTGCCAGCAGTTCCCCGCGGACAGGGTTCGGTGAAAAACTGTTTTTT.

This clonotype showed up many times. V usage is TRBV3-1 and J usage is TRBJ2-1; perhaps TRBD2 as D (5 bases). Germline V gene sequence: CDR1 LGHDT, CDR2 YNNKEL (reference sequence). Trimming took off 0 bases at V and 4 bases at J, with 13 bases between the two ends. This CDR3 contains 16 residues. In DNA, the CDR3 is TGTGCCAGCAGCCAAGATGGCAAGCGGAGGTACAATGAGCAGTTCTTC. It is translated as CASSQDGKRRYNEQFF.

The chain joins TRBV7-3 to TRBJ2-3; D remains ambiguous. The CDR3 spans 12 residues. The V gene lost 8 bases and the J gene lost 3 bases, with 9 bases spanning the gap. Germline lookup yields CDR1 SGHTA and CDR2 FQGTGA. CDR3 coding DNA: TGTGCCAGCGGCTCCGATACAGATACGCAGTATTTT. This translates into CASGSDTDTQYF. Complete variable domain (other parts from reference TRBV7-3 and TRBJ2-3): GAGVSQTPSNKVTEKGKYVELRCDPISGHTALYWYRQSLGQGPEFLIYFQGTGAADDSGLPNDRFFAVRPEGSVSTLKIQRTERGDSAVYLCASGSDTDTQYFGPGTRLTVL.

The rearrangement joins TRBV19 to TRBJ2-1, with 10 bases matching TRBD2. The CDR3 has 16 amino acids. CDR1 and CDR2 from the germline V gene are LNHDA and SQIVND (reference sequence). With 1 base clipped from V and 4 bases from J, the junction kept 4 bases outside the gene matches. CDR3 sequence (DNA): TGTGCCAGTAGTATAGGGACTAGCGGTCCTTACAATGAGCAGTTCTTC. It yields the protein CASSIGTSGPYNEQFF.